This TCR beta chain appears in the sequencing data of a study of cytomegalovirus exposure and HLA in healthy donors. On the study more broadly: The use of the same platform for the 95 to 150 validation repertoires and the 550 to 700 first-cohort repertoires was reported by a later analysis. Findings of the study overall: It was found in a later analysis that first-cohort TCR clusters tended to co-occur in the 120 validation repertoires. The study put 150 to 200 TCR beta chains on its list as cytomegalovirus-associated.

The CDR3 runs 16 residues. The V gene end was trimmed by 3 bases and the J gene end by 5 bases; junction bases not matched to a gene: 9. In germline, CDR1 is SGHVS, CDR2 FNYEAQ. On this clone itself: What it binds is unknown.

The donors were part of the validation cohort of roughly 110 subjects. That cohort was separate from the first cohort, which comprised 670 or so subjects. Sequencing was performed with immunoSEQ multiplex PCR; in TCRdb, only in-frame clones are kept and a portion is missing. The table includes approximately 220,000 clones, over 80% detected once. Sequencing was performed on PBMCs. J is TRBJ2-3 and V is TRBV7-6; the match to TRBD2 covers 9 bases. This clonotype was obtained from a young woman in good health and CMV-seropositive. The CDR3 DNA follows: TGTGCCAGCAGCTTCAGCGGCGGGAGGGCCGGAGATACGCAGTATTTT. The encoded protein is CASSFSGGRAGDTQYF.